The 29 T cell receptor beta chains below all came from one sample that was sequenced in a study of blood T cell repertoires in COVID-19. TCRdb's table, derived via immunoSEQ multiplex PCR, lists solely in-frame clones and lacks some. The sample carries roughly 320,000 clones, 75% to 85% recorded once. Sequencing was performed on peripheral blood. The receptors here all came from a human donor in a cohort sampled during active COVID-19.

The chain uses TRBV7-9 and TRBJ2-3; 10 positions match TRBD2. After removal of 0 bases from V and 2 bases from J, the junction contained 2 bases not matched to a gene. This CDR3 is 16 amino acids long. Germline V gives CDR1 SEHNR, CDR2 FQNEAQ (reference sequence). CDR3 amino acids: CASSLASGGLTDTQYF. The CDR3 bases are TGTGCCAGCAGCTTAGCTAGCGGGGGGCTCACAGATACGCAGTATTTT.

CDR3 DNA: TGTGCCAGCAGTTTATGGGGAGGGGGGGCCCCGGGCACTGAAGCTTTCTTT. Protein product: CASSLWGGGAPGTEAFF. The J gene is TRBJ1-1, the V gene TRBV28; a possible D gene is TRBD1 (6 bases). Germline lookup yields CDR1 MDHEN and CDR2 SYDVKM. V lost 0 bases, J lost 4 bases, and 18 bases lay in between. The CDR3 has 17 residues.

The table lists this clone with a few counts. The chain combines TRBV7-9 with TRBJ1-5; a possible D gene is TRBD1 (5 bases). CDR3 length equals 15 residues. V lost 7 bases, J lost 1 base, and 14 bases lay in between. Germline loops: CDR1 SEHNR, CDR2 FQNEAQ (reference sequence). CDR3 nucleotide sequence: TGTGCCAGCACCCGCAGGGTGAGCAGCAATCAGCCCCAGCATTTT. Encoded protein: CASTRRVSSNQPQHF. Full variable domain (remainder filled in from reference TRBV7-9 and TRBJ1-5): DTGVSQNPRHKITKRGQNVTFRCDPISEHNRLYWYRQTLGQGPEFLTYFQNEAQLEKSRLLSDRFSAERPKGSFSTLEIQRTEQGDSAMYLCASTRRVSSNQPQHFGDGTRLSIL.

The chain recombines TRBV3-1 (or the pseudogene TRBV3-2) with TRBJ2-3, with D maybe TRBD2 (5 bases). This CDR3 region has 16 residues. V was trimmed by 0 bases and J by 2 bases, leaving 12 bases between them. In germline, CDR1 is LGHDT, CDR2 YNNKEL (reference sequence). CDR3 in amino acids: CASSQDGRRVTDTQYF. The CDR3 DNA sequence: TGTGCCAGCAGCCAAGATGGAAGGCGGGTCACAGATACGCAGTATTTT.

CDR3: CASSPPRVGELAEQYF. In DNA, the CDR3 is TGTGCCAGCAGCCCCCCTCGGGTAGGGGAATTAGCCGAGCAGTACTTC. The genes are TRBV5-5 and TRBJ2-7; perhaps TRBD1 as D (5 bases). This CDR3 has 16 residues. The germline V gene encodes CDR1 SGHKS and CDR2 YYEKEE (reference sequence). Trimming left V 4 bases short and J 6 bases short, with 23 bases between. The entire variable domain, with the rest obtained from reference TRBV5-5 and TRBJ2-7, is as follows: DAGVTQSPTHLIKTRGQQVTLRCSPISGHKSVSWYQQVLGQGPQFIFQYYEKEERGRGNFPDRFSARQFPNYSSELNVNALLLGDSALYLCASSPPRVGELAEQYFGPGTRLTVT.

V is TRBV15 and J is TRBJ2-2, with D possibly being TRBD1 (5 bases). The germline CDR1 and CDR2 sequences are LNHNV and YYDKDF (reference sequence). V lost 0 bases and J lost 0, with 11 bases in between. The CDR3 extends over 17 amino acids. The CDR3 is CATSRDLRTPNTGELFF. The CDR3 region has the DNA TGTGCCACCAGCAGAGATTTAAGGACACCGAACACCGGGGAGCTGTTTTTT.

The chain recombines TRBV18 with TRBJ2-3, with TRBD2 identical over 7 bases. Trimming took 0 bases from V and 6 from J; bases not matched to a gene: 3. This CDR3 is built from 14 residues. Per germline, CDR1 KGHSH and CDR2 LQKENI. CDR3 nucleotides: TGTGCCAGCTCACCACCGAACGGGAGGGATACGCAGTATTTT. This sequence encodes CASSPPNGRDTQYF.

The CDR3 spells CASSLEDLTYEQYF. As DNA, the CDR3 is TGTGCCAGCAGCTTAGAGGACTTAACCTACGAGCAGTACTTC. This chain uses TRBV7-2 with TRBJ2-7; perhaps TRBD2 as D (5 bases). Trimming pared 1 base from V and 2 bases from J, leaving 9 bases between. The CDR3 has 14 amino acids. Per germline, CDR1 SGHTA and CDR2 FQGNSA.

This clone was observed a single time. J is TRBJ1-2 and V is TRBV4-2; TRBD1 matches 9 bases. CDR3 length: 16 amino acids. Germline V gene lookup returns CDR1 LGHNA and CDR2 YNFKEQ. J lost 0 bases, V lost 8 bases, and 10 bases had no gene match. CDR3 sequence reads: CASSIGGTGPNYGYTF. The CDR3 nucleotides read TGTGCCAGCTCAATCGGAGGGACAGGGCCTAACTATGGCTACACCTTC.

The J gene is TRBJ2-1, the V gene TRBV11-3; D is unresolved. This CDR3 is built from 14 residues. The germline V gene has CDR1 SGHNT and CDR2 YENEEA. V was clipped by 1 base and J by 0 bases, with 4 bases between them. For the CDR3, the DNA is TGTGCCAGCAGCTTAGGGAGCTCCTACAATGAGCAGTTCTTC. Its translation: CASSLGSSYNEQFF.

This chain connects TRBV15 to TRBJ1-2, with 7 nucleotides matching TRBD1. Germline lookup yields CDR1 LNHNV and CDR2 YYDKDF (reference sequence). The CDR3 consists of 15 residues. With 0 bases clipped from V and 1 base from J, the junction kept 2 bases outside the gene matches. CDR3 in amino acids: CATSRDTGVNYGYTF. CDR3 nucleotides: TGTGCCACCAGCAGAGACACAGGGGTTAACTATGGCTACACCTTC. The whole variable domain, remainder taken from reference TRBV15 and TRBJ1-2, is DAMVIQNPRYQVTQFGKPVTLSCSQTLNHNVMYWYQQKSSQAPKLLFHYYDKDFNNEADTPDNFQSRRPNTSFCFLDIRSPGLGDTAMYLCATSRDTGVNYGYTFGSGTRLTVV.

The chain links TRBV9 to TRBJ2-6; 8 positions match TRBD2. Germline values: CDR1 SGDLS, CDR2 YYNGEE. CDR3 length equals 16 residues. Trimming cost V 4 bases and J 2 bases; bases outside gene matches: 5. The chain's CDR3 is CASSTGGGTGANVLTF. CDR3 bases: TGTGCCAGCAGCACCGGGGGGGGCACTGGGGCCAACGTCCTGACTTTC.

V gene TRBV7-8 combines with J gene TRBJ2-1; weak D call: TRBD1 (6 bases). The V end was cut by 1 base, the J end by 2 bases, with 12 bases between. CDR1 SGHVS and CDR2 FQNEAQ come from the germline V gene. There are 16 residues in the CDR3. The CDR3 here is CASSLGSDRTYNEQFF. The CDR3 DNA reads as TGTGCCAGCAGCTTAGGTTCGGACAGAACCTACAATGAGCAGTTCTTC.

The chain uses TRBV28 and TRBJ2-1; TRBD1 is a possible D gene (5 bases). The CDR3 loop spans 13 amino acids. Germline assignment: CDR1 MDHEN and CDR2 SYDVKM. Trimming took off 2 bases at V and 8 bases at J, with 10 bases between the two ends. DNA of the CDR3: TGTGCCAGCAGTTTAAGACAGATGGATGAGCAGTTCTTC. It is translated as CASSLRQMDEQFF.

The chain recombines TRBV29-1 with TRBJ2-3, with 10 bases fitting TRBD2. Germline-derived CDR1 and CDR2 are SQVTM and ANQGSEA. The CDR3 is made up of 15 amino acids. The J segment lost 0 bases and the V segment lost 3 bases, leaving 3 bases of the junction unmatched. CDR3 in amino acids: CSVERLAGSTDTQYF. DNA of the CDR3: TGCAGCGTTGAGAGACTAGCGGGCAGCACAGATACGCAGTATTTT.

This chain links TRBV6-1 with TRBJ2-1, with TRBD1 matching over 7 bases. This CDR3 is 20 amino acids long. Germline V gene lookup returns CDR1 MNHNS and CDR2 SASEGT. V shed 1 base, J shed 8 bases, and the junction held 23 bases outside the gene matches. DNA of the CDR3: TGTGCCAGCAGTGAAGGTCCAGGACCGACAGGGCCTGGGTTCGAGGATGAGCAGTTCTTC. This codes for CASSEGPGPTGPGFEDEQFF.

J is TRBJ1-2 and V is TRBV3-1 (or the pseudogene TRBV3-2); D uncertain. The CDR3 is made up of 13 amino acids. Trimming removed 5 bases at V and 0 bases at J, with 7 bases between. Germline V gene lookup returns CDR1 LGHDT and CDR2 YNNKEL (reference sequence). As DNA, the CDR3 is TGTGCCAGCAGCAGCAGGTCTAACTATGGCTACACCTTC. It codes for CASSSRSNYGYTF.

This clone was picked up one time. This chain joins TRBV5-1 and TRBJ2-5, with 13 bases fitting TRBD2. J gave up 4 bases and V 0 bases, and 9 bases lay outside the gene matches. The CDR3 runs 18 residues. Germline V CDR1 and CDR2: SGHRS, YFSETQ. The CDR3 here is CASSLGLLTSGGIETQYF. DNA for the CDR3: TGCGCCAGCAGCTTGGGACTTCTGACTAGCGGGGGGATAGAGACCCAGTACTTC.

The chain employs TRBV25-1 and TRBJ2-1, with 7 bases matching TRBD2. Trimming at V came to 6 bases and at J to 7 bases, leaving 15 bases not matched to a gene. Germline V gives CDR1 MGHDK, CDR2 SYGVNS. CDR3 length: 16 residues. In DNA form, the CDR3 reads TGTGCCAGCAGCCAGTGGGAGGGGCCCCTTCGGAATGAGCAGTTCTTC. The encoded protein is CASSQWEGPLRNEQFF.

V gene TRBV6-1 combines with J gene TRBJ1-6, with D possibly TRBD1 on 5 matching bases. The CDR3 loop spans 18 amino acids. V gave up 4 bases and J gave up 0 bases, with 16 bases separating them. The germline V gene has CDR1 MNHNS and CDR2 SASEGT. In nucleotides, the CDR3 is TGTGCCAGCAGTGTTGCGGGGGGGATTAGCTCCTATAATTCACCCCTCCACTTT. It yields the protein CASSVAGGISSYNSPLHF.

The chain carries TRBV18 and TRBJ2-5; TRBD1 aligns across 9 bases. V shed 6 bases, J shed 10 bases, and the junction held 18 bases outside the gene matches. CDR1 is KGHSH and CDR2 is LQKENI in the germline V gene. CDR3 length equals 16 residues. CDR3 bases: TGTGCCAGCTCCCCGGGACAGGGTTCCTTCAAGAGTAGCCAGTACTTC. As protein: CASSPGQGSFKSSQYF.

The CDR3 loop reads CASSVVPTGGDEAFF. The CDR3 DNA is TGTGCCAGCAGCGTAGTCCCGACAGGGGGTGATGAGGCTTTCTTT. The rearrangement uses TRBV9 and TRBJ1-1; 9 bases match TRBD1. Germline V CDR1 and CDR2: SGDLS, YYNGEE. The J segment lost 11 bases and the V segment lost 0 bases, leaving 11 bases of the junction unmatched. The CDR3 length is 15 residues.

The V call is TRBV19, the J call TRBJ2-3; the match to TRBD1 covers 11 bases. This CDR3 is 16 amino acids long. With 5 bases clipped from V and 5 bases from J, the junction kept 9 bases outside the gene matches. Germline CDR1 is LNHDA and CDR2 is SQIVND (reference sequence). Here the CDR3 reads CASSLGTGGGGDTQYF. The CDR3 DNA follows: TGTGCCAGTAGTCTCGGGACAGGGGGTGGGGGAGATACGCAGTATTTT.

The chain combines TRBV25-1 with TRBJ2-7; 7 bases agree with TRBD2. Germline values: CDR1 MGHDK, CDR2 SYGVNS. J lost 0 bases, V lost 1 base, and 6 bases had no gene match. The CDR3 is made up of 16 amino acids. CDR3 in amino acids: CASSESPGRASYEQYF. The DNA of the CDR3 is TGTGCCAGCAGTGAATCCCCAGGGAGGGCCTCCTACGAGCAGTACTTC.

The CDR3 bases are TGTGCCAGCAGTTATGAGGGGGCGTCTGGAAACACCATATATTTT. It specifies CASSYEGASGNTIYF. The chain recombines TRBV6-5 with TRBJ1-3; 7 nucleotides agree with TRBD1. The trim removed 3 bases at V and 1 base at J, leaving 3 bases unmatched. The germline CDR1 and CDR2 sequences are MNHEY and SVGAGI. This CDR3 is 15 amino acids long.

This clone showed up just a few times. The genes are TRBV18 and TRBJ1-5; D uncertain. Trimming left V 3 bases short and J 2 bases short, with 17 bases between. Per germline, CDR1 KGHSH and CDR2 LQKENI. The CDR3 has 17 amino acids. The CDR3 bases are TGTGCCAGCTCACCCACCGGACGCGAGCGGGGCAATCAGCCCCAGCATTTT. Its protein is CASSPTGRERGNQPQHF. Complete variable domain (other parts from reference TRBV18 and TRBJ1-5): NAGVMQNPRHLVRRRGQEARLRCSPMKGHSHVYWYRQLPEEGLKFMVYLQKENIIDESGMPKERFSAEFPKEGPSILRIQQVVRGDSAAYFCASSPTGRERGNQPQHFGDGTRLSIL.

The rearrangement links TRBV6-5 to TRBJ2-7; D might be TRBD1 (5 bases). Germline loops: CDR1 MNHEY, CDR2 SVGAGI. This CDR3 is built from 13 residues. Deletions cut 6 bases from V and 0 bases from J, with 9 bases between. CDR3 nucleotide sequence: TGTGCCAGCAGGGACACCAGCTCCTACGAGCAGTACTTC. Amino acid sequence: CASRDTSSYEQYF.

CDR3 amino acids: CASSSPDRGRREQYF. In DNA form, the CDR3 reads TGTGCCAGCAGTTCGCCCGACAGGGGGCGACGCGAGCAGTACTTC. The chain links TRBV2 to TRBJ2-7; 10 bases map to TRBD1. Looked up from germline, CDR1 is SNHLY and CDR2 is FYNNEI. J gave up 6 bases and V 5 bases, and 10 bases lay outside the gene matches. CDR3 length: 15 amino acids.

The chain has TRBV19 and TRBJ2-3, with 8 bases aligning to TRBD1. The ends lost 4 bases at V and 7 bases at J; junction bases unmatched: 4. The CDR3 sequence is 13 residues long. Germline CDR1 LNHDA, CDR2 SQIVND (reference sequence). The CDR3 loop is CASSTDRAYTQYF. The CDR3 bases are TGTGCCAGTAGTACGGACAGGGCCTATACGCAGTATTTT.